This TCR beta chain is from a study of persistence of HIV-infected CD4 T cells. The wider study: Multiple blood draws of up to 180 mL, except a couple of donors with single leukapheresis. General observations from the study: Antigen-responding cells were enriched for degenerate expanded CDR3beta sequences.

This clone was found a few times. The antigen remains undetermined. Overlapping HIV-1 Gag 15-mer peptides at around 0.91 ug per peptide per mL were used. CD4+ T cells upregulating both CD40 ligand and CD69 were sorted as responding cells. Undetectable plasma HIV-1 RNA below 50 copies/mL lasted at least 4 years. A roughly 20-hour stimulation of CD8-depleted PBMCs used anti-CD28/CD49d costimulation, CD40-blocking antibody and enfuvirtide. V dropped 0 bases and J dropped 5 bases, with 6 bases sitting between them. Germline V gene lookup returns CDR1 SGDLS and CDR2 YYNGEE. This CDR3 contains 14 residues. This was the immunoSEQ version 4 assay in survey mode. Clones were sequenced by immunoSEQ multiplex PCR, and TCRdb holds only the in-frame ones, with some missing. The table shows 20,000 to 25,000 clones, with approximately 79% occurring only once.

The material sequenced was CD4+ T cells sorted from PBMCs after roughly 18-hour stimulation, taken from a patient who received antiretroviral therapy. This clonotype originated in an adult man with HIV who was CMV-seropositive. The chain joins TRBV9 to TRBJ1-6; D call uncertain. Here the CDR3 reads CASSVEGHNSPLHF. The CDR3 DNA follows: TGTGCCAGCAGCGTAGAAGGGCATAATTCACCCCTCCACTTT.